A selection of T cell receptor beta chains follows, all from one sample in a study of cytomegalovirus exposure and HLA in healthy donors. Some clones are missing from TCRdb's copy, which holds only in-frame ones; the method was immunoSEQ multiplex PCR. The sample consists of about 150,000 clones, about 89% of them appearing once. Sequencing was done on a sample of PBMCs. The receptors originated from a woman aged 18 to 35 in good health and CMV-seropositive. The CDR3 runs from the conserved cysteine through the conserved F or W. Each record gives: J gene, D gene, V gene, clone size, CDR3 protein, CDR3 DNA. The D gene is left open where the match is weak. Expanded clones are given a class, and other clones once, few, many or no size at all.

TRBJ1-1 - TRBV7-9 - CASIPRWGRNTEAFF TGTGCCAGCATCCCCAGATGGGGCAGAAACACTGAAGCTTTCTTT
TRBJ2-5 - TRBV5-1 - CASSDGHFQETQYF TGCGCCAGCAGCGACGGACACTTCCAAGAGACCCAGTACTTC
TRBJ2-7 - TRBV28 - CASSHMGRQFSLFYEQYF TGTGCCAGCAGTCATATGGGCCGACAGTTTAGTCTTTTCTACGAGCAGTACTTC
TRBJ1-4 TRBD1 TRBV7-9 - CASSSLGGQGPQEGEKLFF TGTGCCAGCAGCTCTTTAGGGGGACAGGGACCCCAAGAGGGTGAAAAACTGTTTTTT
TRBJ2-7 TRBD2 TRBV9 - CASSVGGTSGRPRSCQYF TGTGCCAGCAGCGTAGGGGGGACTAGCGGGAGGCCCCGGTCCTGCCAGTACTTC
TRBJ2-7 TRBD1 TRBV4-1 few CASSHAGRGRDEQYF TGCGCCAGCAGCCATGCTGGAAGGGGGCGCGACGAGCAGTACTTC
TRBJ1-2 TRBD1 TRBV30 - CAWVQDRVGYTF TGTGCCTGGGTCCAGGACAGGGTGGGCTACACCTTC
TRBJ2-7 TRBD1 TRBV5-1 once CASSLGTGDSYEQYF TGCGCCAGCAGCTTGGGGACAGGTGACTCCTACGAGCAGTACTTC
TRBJ1-1 TRBD1 TRBV5-1 - CASSLGGQGRTFF TGCGCCAGCAGCTTGGGGGGACAGGGTCGGACTTTCTTT
TRBJ1-1 TRBD1 TRBV7-3 - CASSPGQGGITNTEAFF TGTGCCAGCAGCCCGGGACAGGGAGGGATTACCAACACTGAAGCTTTCTTT
TRBJ2-5 - TRBV5-4 once CASSLEQRLETQYF TGTGCCAGCAGCTTGGAACAAAGATTGGAGACCCAGTACTTC
TRBJ1-2 - TRBV9 - CASSVGQGDYGYTF TGTGCCAGCAGCGTAGGGCAGGGCGACTATGGCTACACCTTC
TRBJ2-1 - TRBV28 many CASTTPPYNEQFF TGTGCCAGTACGACACCACCCTACAATGAGCAGTTCTTC
TRBJ2-1 - TRBV12-5 - CASGLWIAAPNEQFF TGTGCTAGTGGTTTGTGGATAGCGGCTCCCAATGAGCAGTTCTTC
TRBJ2-3 - TRBV7-2 - CASSLLGTSRADTQYF TGTGCCAGCAGCTTACTTGGGACATCTCGGGCAGATACGCAGTATTTT
TRBJ2-3 - TRBV28 - CASHTPRSGPDTQYF TGTGCCAGCCATACTCCCCGTAGCGGCCCAGATACGCAGTATTTT
TRBJ2-5 - TRBV11-3 - CASSSGETQYF TGTGCCAGCAGCTCGGGGGAGACCCAGTACTTC
TRBJ2-5 - TRBV5-8 - CASSLGRIQETQYF TGTGCCAGCAGCTTGGGGAGGATCCAAGAGACCCAGTACTTC
TRBJ1-1 - TRBV7-8 - CASSPRVRLNTEAFF TGTGCCAGCAGCCCCCGGGTGAGGCTGAACACTGAAGCTTTCTTT
TRBJ2-2 - TRBV5-1 - CASSLEPGANTGELFF TGCGCCAGCAGCTTGGAACCGGGGGCGAACACCGGGGAGCTGTTTTTT
TRBJ1-1 - TRBV7-2 - CASSLVGNTEAFF TGTGCCAGCAGCTTAGTCGGGAACACTGAAGCTTTCTTT
TRBJ2-7 - TRBV28 - CASSLISEQYF TGTGCCAGCAGTTTAATCTCCGAGCAGTACTTC
TRBJ2-3 - TRBV5-1 - CASSLPSTDTQYF TGCGCCAGCAGCTTGCCAAGCACAGATACGCAGTATTTT
TRBJ1-2 - TRBV6-1 - CASKFRSAGYTF TGTGCCAGCAAGTTTCGGTCGGCGGGGTACACCTTC
TRBJ1-2 - TRBV18 - CASSPSGDYGYTF TGTGCCAGCTCACCAAGTGGAGACTATGGCTACACCTTC
TRBJ2-5 TRBD2 TRBV2 - CASNQGTSGRSQETQYF TGTGCCAGCAATCAGGGCACTAGCGGAAGGTCCCAAGAGACCCAGTACTTC
TRBJ1-4 TRBD1 TRBV5-1 - CASTLQGDLGEKLFF TGCGCCAGCACCCTACAGGGGGATCTTGGTGAAAAACTGTTTTTT
TRBJ2-7 - TRBV7-9 - CASSSTRSNEQYF TGTGCCAGCAGCTCGACTAGGAGTAACGAGCAGTACTTC
TRBJ2-7 - TRBV7-2 - CASSLDGSVPSYEQYF TGTGCCAGCAGCTTGGACGGGAGTGTCCCCTCCTACGAGCAGTACTTC
TRBJ1-5 TRBD1 TRBV2 - CASSGDRGSGNQPQHF TGTGCCAGCAGTGGGGACAGGGGGTCGGGCAATCAGCCCCAGCATTTT
TRBJ2-7 - TRBV28 - CASSSWQGTYEQYF TGTGCCAGCAGTTCGTGGCAGGGAACCTACGAGCAGTACTTC
TRBJ2-7 TRBD2 TRBV14 - CASSHSLPAGVSYEQYF TGTGCCAGCAGCCATTCTCTTCCTGCGGGAGTCTCCTACGAGCAGTACTTC
TRBJ2-7 - TRBV5-4 - CASSLIGDRARTYEQYF TGTGCCAGCAGCTTAATCGGCGACCGCGCTAGGACTTACGAGCAGTACTTC
TRBJ2-7 - TRBV19 - CASSLYADSSYEQYF TGTGCCAGTAGTCTCTACGCCGACAGCTCCTACGAGCAGTACTTC
TRBJ2-4 - TRBV5-1 - CASSLDVGSANIQYF TGCGCCAGCAGCTTGGATGTCGGGAGTGCGAACATTCAGTACTTC
TRBJ2-7 TRBD2 TRBV5-4 - CASRPLADPLGEQYF TGTGCCAGCAGACCACTAGCGGACCCCCTCGGCGAGCAGTACTTC
TRBJ1-1 - TRBV6-1 - CASSDPRREDTEAFF TGTGCCAGCAGTGACCCCCGGAGGGAGGACACTGAAGCTTTCTTT
TRBJ2-2 - TRBV25-1 - CASSEGLAYVGELFF TGTGCCAGCAGTGAAGGGCTAGCGTATGTCGGGGAGCTGTTTTTT
TRBJ2-1 - TRBV25-1 - CASSASGKVYNEQFF TGTGCCAGCAGTGCATCGGGTAAGGTATACAATGAGCAGTTCTTC
TRBJ2-7 - TRBV11-2 - CASSLERAAGEQYF TGTGCCAGCAGCTTAGAGAGGGCAGCTGGGGAGCAGTACTTC
TRBJ2-1 TRBD2 TRBV10-1 - CASSESLAGYNEQFF TGCGCCAGCAGTGAGTCATTAGCGGGCTACAATGAGCAGTTCTTC
TRBJ2-7 - TRBV7-2 - CASSSHRGSSYEQYF TGTGCCAGCAGCAGCCACCGGGGTAGCTCCTACGAGCAGTACTTC
TRBJ2-1 TRBD2 TRBV12-5 - CASGGGTSTNLIVNEQFF TGTGCTAGTGGCGGAGGGACTAGCACCAACCTTATTGTTAATGAGCAGTTCTTC
TRBJ1-1 TRBD1 TRBV15 - CATSRDPARGRTEAFF TGTGCCACCAGCAGAGATCCGGCCAGGGGGCGGACTGAAGCTTTCTTT
TRBJ2-1 TRBD2 TRBV2 - CASHDGLAGQNEQFF TGTGCCAGCCACGATGGACTAGCGGGACAAAATGAGCAGTTCTTC
TRBJ2-5 - TRBV11-3 - CASSLVAAEQETQYF TGTGCCAGCAGCTTAGTTGCGGCAGAGCAAGAGACCCAGTACTTC
TRBJ2-2 - TRBV11-2 - CASSPLGVNTGELFF TGTGCCAGCAGCCCCCTCGGAGTAAACACCGGGGAGCTGTTTTTT
TRBJ1-4 TRBD1 TRBV30 - CAWARQGMAANEKLFF TGTGCCTGGGCCAGACAGGGAATGGCGGCTAATGAAAAACTGTTTTTT
TRBJ1-2 - TRBV9 - CASSVDLTGRNYGYTF TGTGCCAGCAGCGTCGACCTGACAGGACGTAACTATGGCTACACCTTC
TRBJ1-3 - TRBV2 - CASRDGHSGNTIYF TGTGCCAGCAGAGATGGGCATTCGGGAAACACCATATATTTT
TRBJ1-2 - TRBV19 - CASSKQGNYGYTF TGTGCCAGTAGCAAACAGGGTAACTATGGCTACACCTTC
TRBJ1-4 - TRBV5-1 once CASSHTGFNEKLFF TGCGCCAGCAGCCATACAGGGTTTAATGAAAAACTGTTTTTT
TRBJ2-7 TRBD2 TRBV5-1 - CASSLGLAGSYEQYF TGCGCCAGCAGCTTGGGGCTAGCGGGATCCTACGAGCAGTACTTC
TRBJ2-3 TRBD2 TRBV11-1 - CASSSRTSGKVDTQYF TGTGCCAGCAGCTCGAGGACTAGCGGGAAGGTGGATACGCAGTATTTT